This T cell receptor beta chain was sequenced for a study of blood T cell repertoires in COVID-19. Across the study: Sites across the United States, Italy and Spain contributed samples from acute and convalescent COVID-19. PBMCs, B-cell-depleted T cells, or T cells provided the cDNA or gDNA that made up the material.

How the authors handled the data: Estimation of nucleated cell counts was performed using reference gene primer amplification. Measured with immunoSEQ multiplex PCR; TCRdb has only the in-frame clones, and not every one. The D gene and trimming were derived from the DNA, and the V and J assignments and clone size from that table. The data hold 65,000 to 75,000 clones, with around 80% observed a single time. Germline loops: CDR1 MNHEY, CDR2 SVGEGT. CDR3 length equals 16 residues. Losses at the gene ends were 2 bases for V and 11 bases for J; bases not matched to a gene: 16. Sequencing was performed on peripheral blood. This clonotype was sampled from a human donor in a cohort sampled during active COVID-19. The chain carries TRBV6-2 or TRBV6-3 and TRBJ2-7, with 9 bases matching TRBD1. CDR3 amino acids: CASSYAGTGRPPGKYF. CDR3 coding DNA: TGTGCCAGCAGTTACGCGGGGACAGGGAGACCGCCAGGGAAGTACTTC.